The present T cell receptor beta chain was sequenced within a study of shared clonotypes between healthy human individuals. Study-level points and caveats: Relative to memory subsets, naive subsets generally showed larger estimated richness. The authors sampled blood alone, and tissue repertoires likely differ. Non-shared clonotypes displayed generation probabilities falling below those of clonotypes present in all four donors.

Clones were read by immunoSEQ multiplex PCR, and TCRdb kept only the in-frame ones, dropping some. The data show approximately 2.5 million clones, with 85% to 95% seen just once and about 0.13% held by the top ten. A word on this clone: As yet, its antigen is unknown.

The CDR3 runs to 16 residues. V lost 1 base, J lost 0 bases, and 3 bases stayed unmatched. The germline V gene has CDR1 SGHTA and CDR2 FQGNSA. Caucasian adults residing in Nashville, Tennessee made up all the donors. The sequenced sample was naive CD4+ T cells sorted from blood. Stated subset: CD45RA+ positively selected. This sequence joins TRBV7-2 and TRBJ2-7, with TRBD2 matching over 10 bases. The sequence came from a man aged 18 to 29 in good health. Written as DNA, the CDR3 is TGTGCCAGCAGCTTAGTCCCTAGCGGGGGCTCCTACGAGCAGTACTTC. This sequence encodes CASSLVPSGGSYEQYF.